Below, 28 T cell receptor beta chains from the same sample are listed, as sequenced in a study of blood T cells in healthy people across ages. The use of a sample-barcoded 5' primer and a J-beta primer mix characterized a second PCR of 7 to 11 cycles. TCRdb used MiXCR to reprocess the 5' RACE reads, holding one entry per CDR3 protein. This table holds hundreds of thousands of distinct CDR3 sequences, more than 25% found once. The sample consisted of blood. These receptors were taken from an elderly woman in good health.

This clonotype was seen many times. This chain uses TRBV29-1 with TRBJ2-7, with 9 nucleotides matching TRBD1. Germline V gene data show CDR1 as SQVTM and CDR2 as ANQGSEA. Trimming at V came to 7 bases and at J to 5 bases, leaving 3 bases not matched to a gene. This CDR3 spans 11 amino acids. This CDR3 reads CSARTGDEQYF. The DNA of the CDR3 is TGCAGCGCTAGGACAGGGGACGAGCAGTACTTC.

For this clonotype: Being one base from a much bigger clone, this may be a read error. In nucleotides, the CDR3 is TGCAGTGCTAGACTGACCTTAGGGAGCTCCTATAATTCACCCCCCCACTTT. This gives the protein CSARLTLGSSYNSPPHF. The rearrangement links TRBV20-1 to TRBJ1-6; D remains ambiguous. Germline V gene sequence: CDR1 DFQATT, CDR2 SNEGSKA (reference sequence). The CDR3 totals 17 residues.

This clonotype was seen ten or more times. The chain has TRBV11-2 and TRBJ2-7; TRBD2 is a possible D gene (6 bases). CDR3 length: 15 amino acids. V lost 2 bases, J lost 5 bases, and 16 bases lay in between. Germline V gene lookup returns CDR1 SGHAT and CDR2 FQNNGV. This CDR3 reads CASSLSRRRAHEQYF. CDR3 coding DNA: TGTGCCAGCAGCTTATCCCGCAGGAGGGCCCACGAGCAGTACTTC. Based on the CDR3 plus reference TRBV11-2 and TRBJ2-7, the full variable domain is EAGVAQSPRYKIIEKRQSVAFWCNPISGHATLYWYQQILGQGPKLLIQFQNNGVVDDSQLPKDRFSAERLKGVDSTLKIQPAKLEDSAVYLCASSLSRRRAHEQYFGPGTRLTVT.

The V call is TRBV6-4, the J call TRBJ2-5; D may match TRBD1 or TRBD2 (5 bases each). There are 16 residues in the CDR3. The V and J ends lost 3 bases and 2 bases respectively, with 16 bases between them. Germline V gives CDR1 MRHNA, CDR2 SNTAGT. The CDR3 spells CASSEGPGSGQETQYF. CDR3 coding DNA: TGTGCCAGCAGTGAGGGGCCGGGAAGTGGGCAAGAGACCCAGTACTTC.

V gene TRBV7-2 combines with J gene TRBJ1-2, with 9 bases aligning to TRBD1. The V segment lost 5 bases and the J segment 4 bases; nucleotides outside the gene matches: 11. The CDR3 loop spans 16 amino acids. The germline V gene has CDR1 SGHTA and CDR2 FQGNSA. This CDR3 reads CASSTYTGGASYGYTF. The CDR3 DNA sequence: TGTGCCAGCAGCACGTACACAGGGGGCGCGAGCTATGGCTACACCTTC.

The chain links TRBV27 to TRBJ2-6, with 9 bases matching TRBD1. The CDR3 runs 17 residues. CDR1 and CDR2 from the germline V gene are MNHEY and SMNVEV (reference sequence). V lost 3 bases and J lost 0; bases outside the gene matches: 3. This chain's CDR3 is CASSLDRGFSGANVLTF. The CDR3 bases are TGTGCCAGCAGTTTGGACAGGGGATTCTCTGGGGCCAACGTCCTGACTTTC.

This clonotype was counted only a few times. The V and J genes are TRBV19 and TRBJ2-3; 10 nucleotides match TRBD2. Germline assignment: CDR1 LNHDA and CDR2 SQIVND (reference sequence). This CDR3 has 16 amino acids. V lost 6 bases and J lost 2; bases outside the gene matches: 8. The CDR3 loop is CASSKSSGGTTDTQYF. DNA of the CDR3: TGTGCCAGTAGCAAATCTAGCGGGGGTACCACAGATACGCAGTATTTT. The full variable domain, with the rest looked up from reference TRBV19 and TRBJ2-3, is DGGITQSPKYLFRKEGQNVTLSCEQNLNHDAMYWYRQDPGQGLRLIYYSQIVNDFQKGDIAEGYSVSREKKESFPLTVTSAQKNPTAFYLCASSKSSGGTTDTQYFGPGTRLTVL.

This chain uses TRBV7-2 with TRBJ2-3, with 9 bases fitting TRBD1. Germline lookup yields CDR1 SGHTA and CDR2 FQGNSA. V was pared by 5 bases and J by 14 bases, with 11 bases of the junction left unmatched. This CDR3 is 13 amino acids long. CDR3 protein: CASSLTGGPGAYF. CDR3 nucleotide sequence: TGTGCCAGCAGCCTAACAGGGGGCCCCGGTGCGTATTTT. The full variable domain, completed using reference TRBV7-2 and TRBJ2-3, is GAGVSQSPSNKVTEKGKDVELRCDPISGHTALYWYRQSLGQGLEFLIYFQGNSAPDKSGLPSDRFSAERTGGSVSTLTIQRTQQEDSAVYLCASSLTGGPGAYFGPGTRLTVL.

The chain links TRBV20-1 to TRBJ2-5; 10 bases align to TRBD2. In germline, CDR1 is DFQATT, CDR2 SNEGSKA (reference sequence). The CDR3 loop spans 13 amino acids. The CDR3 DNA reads TGCAGGGCCCAGCGGGGGGGGATAGAGACCCAGTACTTC. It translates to CRAQRGGIETQYF.

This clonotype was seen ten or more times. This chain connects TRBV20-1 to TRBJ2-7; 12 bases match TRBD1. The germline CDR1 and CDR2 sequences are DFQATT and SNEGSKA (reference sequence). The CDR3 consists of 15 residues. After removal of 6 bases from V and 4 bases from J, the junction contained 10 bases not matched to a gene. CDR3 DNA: TGCAGTGCGAGCGTTGGGGACAGGGGGCTTTACGAGCAGTACTTC. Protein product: CSASVGDRGLYEQYF.

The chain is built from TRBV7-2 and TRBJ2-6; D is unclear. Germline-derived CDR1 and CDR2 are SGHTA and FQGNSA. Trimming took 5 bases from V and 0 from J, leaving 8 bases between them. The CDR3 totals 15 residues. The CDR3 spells CASSPIRSGANVLTF. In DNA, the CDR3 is TGTGCCAGCAGCCCAATCCGCTCTGGGGCCAACGTCCTGACTTTC.

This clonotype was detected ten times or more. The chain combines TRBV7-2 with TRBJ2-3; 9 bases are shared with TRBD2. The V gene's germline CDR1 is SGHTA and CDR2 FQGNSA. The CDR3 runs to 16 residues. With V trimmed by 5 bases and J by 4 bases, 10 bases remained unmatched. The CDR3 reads CASSIGAGGPSDTQYF. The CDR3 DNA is TGTGCCAGCAGCATAGGGGCGGGGGGGCCTTCAGATACGCAGTATTTT.

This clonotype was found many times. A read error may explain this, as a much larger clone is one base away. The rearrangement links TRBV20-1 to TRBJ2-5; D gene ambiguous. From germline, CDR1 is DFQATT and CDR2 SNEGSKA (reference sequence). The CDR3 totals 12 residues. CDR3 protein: CRARKDQETQYF. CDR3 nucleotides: TGCAGGGCTCGGAAGGACCAAGAGACCCAGTACTTC.

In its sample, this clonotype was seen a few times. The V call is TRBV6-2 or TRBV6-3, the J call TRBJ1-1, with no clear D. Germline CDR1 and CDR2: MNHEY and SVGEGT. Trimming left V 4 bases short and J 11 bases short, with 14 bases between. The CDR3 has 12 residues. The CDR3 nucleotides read TGTGCCAGCAGTTCATCAAGGTCCGTGGCTTTCTTT. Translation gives CASSSSRSVAFF.

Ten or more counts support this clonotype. The CDR3 bases are TGTGCCATCAGTGAAGCTAGCGGGGGGATTCATAGCACAGATACGCAGTATTTT. Protein sequence: CAISEASGGIHSTDTQYF. The chain links TRBV10-3 to TRBJ2-3; 11 positions match TRBD2. The trim removed 3 bases at V and 0 bases at J, leaving 8 bases unmatched. Germline loops: CDR1 ENHRY, CDR2 SYGVKD. The CDR3 is 18 amino acids.

CDR3 nucleotides: TGCGCCAGCAGCTTGGGGACAGGGTCGTTTAGCTACACCTTC. Protein sequence: CASSLGTGSFSYTF. The rearrangement links TRBV5-1 to TRBJ1-2; 8 bases line up with TRBD1. V shed 0 bases and J 9 bases; nucleotides not matched to a gene: 7. The CDR3 has 14 residues. Germline V gene lookup returns CDR1 SGHRS and CDR2 YFSETQ.

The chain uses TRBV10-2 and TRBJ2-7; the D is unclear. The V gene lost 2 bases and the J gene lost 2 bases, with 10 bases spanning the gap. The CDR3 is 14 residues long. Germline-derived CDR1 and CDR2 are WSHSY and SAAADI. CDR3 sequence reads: CASSETGRTYEQYF. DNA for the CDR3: TGCGCCAGCAGTGAGACCGGCAGGACCTACGAGCAGTACTTC.

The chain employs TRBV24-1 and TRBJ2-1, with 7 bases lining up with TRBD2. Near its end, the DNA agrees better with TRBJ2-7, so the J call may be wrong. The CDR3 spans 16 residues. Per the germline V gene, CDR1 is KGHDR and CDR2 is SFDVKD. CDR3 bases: TGTGCCACCAGTGACGCGACGGGGGGTTCCTACAATGAGCAGTACTTC. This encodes CATSDATGGSYNEQYF.

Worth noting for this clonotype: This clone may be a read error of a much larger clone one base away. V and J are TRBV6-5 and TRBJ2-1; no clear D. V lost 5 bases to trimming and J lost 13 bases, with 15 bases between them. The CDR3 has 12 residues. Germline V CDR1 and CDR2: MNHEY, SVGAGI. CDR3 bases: TGTGCCAGCAGTCAGCGACTGGGGAAACAGTTCTTC. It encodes CASSQRLGKQFF.

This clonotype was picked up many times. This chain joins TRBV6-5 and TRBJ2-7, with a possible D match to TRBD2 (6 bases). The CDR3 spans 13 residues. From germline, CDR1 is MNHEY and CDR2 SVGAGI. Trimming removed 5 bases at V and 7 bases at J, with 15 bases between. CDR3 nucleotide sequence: TGTGCCAGCAGTGCGGGGCTTTTGGGGGAGCAGTACTTC. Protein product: CASSAGLLGEQYF.

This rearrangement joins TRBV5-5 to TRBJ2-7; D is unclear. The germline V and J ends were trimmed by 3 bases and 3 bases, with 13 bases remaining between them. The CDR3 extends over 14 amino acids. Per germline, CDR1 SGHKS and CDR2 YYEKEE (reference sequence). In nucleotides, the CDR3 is TGTGCCAGCAGCTCTTCCGACGCTGTCTACGAGCAGTACTTC. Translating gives CASSSSDAVYEQYF.

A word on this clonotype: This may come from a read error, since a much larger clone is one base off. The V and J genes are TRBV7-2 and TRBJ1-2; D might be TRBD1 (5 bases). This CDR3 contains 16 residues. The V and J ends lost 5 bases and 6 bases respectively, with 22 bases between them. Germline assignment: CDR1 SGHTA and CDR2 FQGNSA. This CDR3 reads CASSTRNGGRRNGYTF. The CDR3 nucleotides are TGTGCCAGCAGCACCCGCAATGGGGGACGGCGTAATGGCTACACCTTC.

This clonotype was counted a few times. The CDR3 reads CASSPGRGGLEQYF. DNA for the CDR3: TGTGCCAGCAGCCCCGGGCGGGGGGGCCTTGAGCAGTACTTC. This chain connects TRBV7-2 to TRBJ2-5, with 9 bases aligning to TRBD2. Germline trimming cut 5 bases from V and 11 bases from J; bases unmatched to any gene: 12. The CDR3 is 14 amino acids. Looked up from germline, CDR1 is SGHTA and CDR2 is FQGNSA.

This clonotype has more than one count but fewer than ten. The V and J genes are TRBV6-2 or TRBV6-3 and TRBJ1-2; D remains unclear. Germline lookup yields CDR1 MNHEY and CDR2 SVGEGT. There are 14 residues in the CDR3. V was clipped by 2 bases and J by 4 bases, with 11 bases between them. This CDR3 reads CASSYGRIAYGYTF. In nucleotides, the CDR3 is TGTGCCAGCAGTTACGGGCGAATCGCCTATGGCTACACCTTC.

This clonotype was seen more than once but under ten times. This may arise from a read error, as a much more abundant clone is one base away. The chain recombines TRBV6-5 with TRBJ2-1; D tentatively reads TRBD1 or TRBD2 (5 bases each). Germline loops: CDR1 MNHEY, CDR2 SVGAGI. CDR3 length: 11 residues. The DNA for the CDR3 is TGTGCCAGCAATTACATTGGGGGGCAGTTCTTC. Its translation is CASNYIGGQFF.

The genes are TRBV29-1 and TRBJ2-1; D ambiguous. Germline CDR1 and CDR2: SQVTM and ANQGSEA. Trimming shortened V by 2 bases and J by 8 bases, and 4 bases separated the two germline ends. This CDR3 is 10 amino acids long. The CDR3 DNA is TGCAGCGTTGAAACAGATGAGCAGTTCTTC. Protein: CSVETDEQFF.

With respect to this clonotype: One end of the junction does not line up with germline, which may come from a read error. The CDR3, as DNA: TGTGCCAGAAGTTACTCAGCGGGACACCCTAATTCACCCCTCCACTTT. Its protein product is CARSYSAGHPNSPLHF. The rearrangement uses TRBV6-5 and TRBJ1-6; perhaps TRBD1 as D (6 bases). The CDR3 totals 16 residues. Looked up from germline, CDR1 is MNHEY and CDR2 is SVGAGI.

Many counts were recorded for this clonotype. CDR3: CASSLEVNSPLHF. Written as DNA, the CDR3 is TGCGCCAGCAGCTTGGAGGTAAATTCACCCCTCCACTTT. J is TRBJ1-6 and V is TRBV5-1; D is ambiguous. From germline, CDR1 is SGHRS and CDR2 YFSETQ. Trimming cost V 0 bases and J 7 bases, with 5 bases left between them. The CDR3 loop spans 13 amino acids.